The present T cell receptor (beta chain) was sequenced within a study of cytomegalovirus exposure and HLA in healthy donors. A note on this clone: Its antigen is not identified.

Germline V gene data show CDR1 as SGHRS and CDR2 as YFSETQ. The CDR3 runs to 16 residues. V lost 2 bases to trimming and J lost 4 bases; unmatched junction nucleotides: 1. At sampling all donors were nominally healthy, likely with unrecorded immune exposures. Study-wide findings and caveats: A prior analysis recorded that most TCR beta V segments were productive about 90% or about 30% of the time. The authors excluded some V segments, including TRBV6-2 and TRBV6-3, as indistinguishable.

The study ran its PCR with 60 Vbeta and 13 Jbeta primers. In the source study's methods: Unique TCR beta chains numbered around 80 million in a later analysis, with around 10 million shared. Produced via immunoSEQ multiplex PCR; TCRdb's table is partial and in-frame only. That table gives V, J and clone size, and the DNA gave D and trimming. The sample yields a few hundred thousand clones, approximately 83% seen once. Sequencing was done on a sample of PBMCs. The chain recombines TRBV5-1 with TRBJ2-1; TRBD2 agrees at 15 bases. This clonotype originated in a girl aged 5 to 17 in good health and CMV-seronegative. The CDR3 protein is CASSFGLAGGYNEQFF. CDR3 nucleotides: TGCGCCAGCAGCTTCGGACTAGCGGGAGGGTACAATGAGCAGTTCTTC.